Described below is a single TCR beta chain sequence and its context. The data stem from a study of blood T cell repertoires in COVID-19. Under the authors' procedure: Amplification of reference gene primers was used by the study to estimate nucleated cell counts. The protocol was immunoSEQ multiplex PCR, while the TCRdb copy is restricted to in-frame clones and leaves out a portion. V, J and clone size reflect that table, while D and trimming were determined from the DNA. The sample holds 65,000 to 90,000 clones, around 88% seen once. Sequencing was performed on peripheral blood. This TCR derives from a man younger than 40 with acute or convalescent COVID-19.

The CDR3 reads CASSLRTAEAFF. The CDR3 DNA is TGTGCCAGCAGTTTGAGGACAGCTGAAGCTTTCTTT. The chain combines TRBV28 with TRBJ1-1; possibly TRBD1 for D (6 bases). Trimming removed 3 bases at V and 6 bases at J, with 8 bases between. The germline CDR1 and CDR2 sequences are MDHEN and SYDVKM. There are 12 residues in the CDR3.